This paragraph reports one T cell receptor (beta chain). This sample stems from a study of blood T cell repertoires in COVID-19. The table came from immunoSEQ multiplex PCR; TCRdb's copy has only in-frame clones and leaves some out. The data hold 300,000 to 400,000 clones, with about 88% observed a single time. Sequenced material: peripheral blood. The sequence derives from a human donor in a cohort sampled during active COVID-19.

The CDR3 region is CASSSDRGGGYGYTF. In nucleotides, the CDR3 is TGTGCCAGCAGCTCGGACAGGGGCGGTGGCTATGGCTACACCTTC. V is TRBV5-6 and J is TRBJ1-2, with 9 nucleotides matching TRBD1. With V trimmed by 3 bases and J by 4 bases, 7 bases remained unmatched. Germline-derived CDR1 and CDR2 are SGHDT and YYEEEE. The CDR3 has 15 amino acids.